The 26 T cell receptor beta chains below come from one sample, sequenced in a study of T-cell reconstitution after alpha-beta-depleted transplantation in children. Researchers prepared the TCRbeta library using unique molecular identifiers, the study reports. One entry per CDR3 protein, called by TCRdb with MiXCR from the PCR reads. The sample consists of fewer than 700,000 distinct CDR3 sequences, roughly 13% of them appearing once. The sample consisted of PBMCs, mostly from graft donor cells, taken 360 days after TCRalphabeta/CD19-depleted stem cell transplant. The receptor source for this set is a male patient younger than 18 who had a stem cell transplant for acute myeloid leukemia, so the T cells may come from the graft donor.

This sequence joins TRBV27 and TRBJ2-7; D is possibly TRBD2 (5 bases). Trimming cost V 3 bases and J 0 bases, with 9 bases left between them. Germline V gives CDR1 MNHEY, CDR2 SMNVEV (reference sequence). This CDR3 has 14 residues. Here the CDR3 DNA reads TGTGCCAGCAGTTTGTTAGCGACCTCCTACGAGCAGTACTTC. It is translated as CASSLLATSYEQYF.

This clonotype has only a few counts. This sequence joins TRBV6-1 and TRBJ2-1, with 7 bases aligning to TRBD2. V lost 6 bases to trimming and J lost 3 bases; unmatched junction nucleotides: 5. Per the germline V gene, CDR1 is MNHNS and CDR2 is SASEGT. The CDR3 loop spans 14 amino acids. In DNA form, the CDR3 reads TGTGCCAGCAGAGCGGGAAAAGTCTACAATGAGCAGTTCTTC. Its protein is CASRAGKVYNEQFF.

This chain connects TRBV4-2 to TRBJ2-1; TRBD2 matches 14 bases. With V trimmed by 5 bases and J by 8 bases, 8 bases remained unmatched. The CDR3 consists of 16 residues. Germline-derived CDR1 and CDR2 are LGHNA and YNFKEQ. The CDR3 spells CASSSPTSGRGDEQFF. The CDR3 nucleotides read TGTGCCAGCAGCTCACCGACTAGCGGGAGGGGGGATGAGCAGTTCTTC.

In its sample, this clonotype was seen many times. The chain joins TRBV7-2 to TRBJ2-3; maybe TRBD2 (5 bases). V shed 3 bases and J shed 2 bases, with 12 bases lying between them. In germline, CDR1 is SGHTA, CDR2 FQGNSA. The CDR3 is 15 residues long. The CDR3 region has the DNA TGTGCCAGCAGCTTTAGCGCCGTGCCCACAGATACGCAGTATTTT. Encoded protein: CASSFSAVPTDTQYF.

The gene calls are TRBV12-3 or TRBV12-4 and TRBJ1-6, with D uncertain. The CDR3 sequence is 17 residues long. V lost 0 bases, J lost 5 bases, and 14 bases lay in between. The CDR3 loop is CASSLALSGIHNSPLHF. The DNA for the CDR3 is TGTGCCAGCAGTTTAGCGCTATCGGGGATCCATAATTCACCCCTCCACTTT.

This clonotype was detected ten times or more. The chain combines TRBV29-1 with TRBJ1-3, with TRBD1 identical over 9 bases. Germline CDR1 is SQVTM and CDR2 is ANQGSEA. The CDR3 consists of 11 residues. The J segment lost 8 bases and the V segment lost 7 bases, leaving 3 bases of the junction unmatched. CDR3 region: CSAGQGDTIYF. CDR3 in DNA: TGCAGCGCGGGACAGGGAGACACCATATATTTT.

The chain employs TRBV5-5 and TRBJ2-1; D possibly corresponds to TRBD2 (5 bases). Trimming left V 4 bases short and J 4 bases short, with 15 bases between. The CDR3 runs 15 residues. Per the germline V gene, CDR1 is SGHKS and CDR2 is YYEKEE (reference sequence). In DNA form, the CDR3 reads TGTGCCAGCAGCCATCAAAGCGGTCAGTACAATGAGCAGTTCTTC. This translates into CASSHQSGQYNEQFF.

In its sample, this clonotype was seen many times. This rearrangement joins TRBV20-1 to TRBJ1-1; D is uncertain. The germline V gene has CDR1 DFQATT and CDR2 SNEGSKA (reference sequence). Deletions cut 6 bases from V and 2 bases from J, with 16 bases between. There are 14 residues in the CDR3. CDR3 DNA sequence: TGCAGTGCCCACCTTGGAGCAATCAACACTGAAGCTTTCTTT. This encodes CSAHLGAINTEAFF.

This chain connects TRBV18 to TRBJ2-2; TRBD2 is a possible D gene (6 bases). This CDR3 is built from 17 residues. Germline assignment: CDR1 KGHSH and CDR2 LQKENI. The germline V and J ends were trimmed by 2 bases and 4 bases, with 17 bases remaining between them. CDR3 coding DNA: TGTGCCAGCTCACCATGGCCCTCCCTAGCGAGCACCGGGGAGCTGTTTTTT. Its protein is CASSPWPSLASTGELFF.

The chain is built from TRBV12-3 or TRBV12-4 and TRBJ2-3; 10 bases are shared with TRBD2. V was pared by 3 bases and J by 1 base, with 7 bases of the junction left unmatched. This CDR3 has 17 residues. The CDR3 here is CASSLTRAGGGTDTQYF. For the CDR3, the DNA is TGTGCCAGCAGTTTGACCCGAGCGGGAGGGGGCACAGATACGCAGTATTTT.

This clonotype was seen a handful of times. V is TRBV29-1 and J is TRBJ2-5; D uncertain. The CDR3 covers 15 residues. The V end lost 4 bases, the J end lost 1 base, and 16 bases lay between the germline ends. Germline CDR1 SQVTM, CDR2 ANQGSEA. The CDR3 DNA sequence: TGCAGCGTTGTCCGTACAGCCCAGATCCAAGAGACCCAGTACTTC. The encoded protein is CSVVRTAQIQETQYF.

This clonotype has a count of ten or more. The chain joins TRBV29-1 to TRBJ2-1; D is uncertain. V was clipped by 4 bases and J by 9 bases, with 7 bases between them. The CDR3 spans 10 residues. From germline, CDR1 is SQVTM and CDR2 ANQGSEA. The CDR3 loop is CSVVSLEQFF. CDR3 coding DNA: TGCAGCGTTGTCTCTCTTGAGCAGTTCTTC.

This chain connects TRBV25-1 to TRBJ1-5; 7 bases map to TRBD1. The germline V gene has CDR1 MGHDK and CDR2 SYGVNS. V shed 4 bases and J 9 bases; nucleotides not matched to a gene: 9. The CDR3 is 14 residues long. CDR3 sequence (DNA): TGTGCCAGCAGTGCCGGGACAGCCCTTCCGCCCCAGCATTTT. Protein sequence: CASSAGTALPPQHF.

The V and J genes are TRBV28 and TRBJ2-3; the match to TRBD2 covers 7 bases. From germline, CDR1 is MDHEN and CDR2 SYDVKM. V lost 4 bases and J lost 2; bases outside the gene matches: 9. The CDR3 loop spans 16 amino acids. CDR3 DNA sequence: TGTGCCAGCAGTTGGGCCGGGACTACCTACACAGATACGCAGTATTTT. It specifies CASSWAGTTYTDTQYF.

This clonotype was observed a few times. V and J are TRBV4-2 and TRBJ1-4; TRBD1 matches 9 bases. Germline V gene sequence: CDR1 LGHNA, CDR2 YNFKEQ. There are 14 residues in the CDR3. The V gene end was trimmed by 4 bases and the J gene end by 8 bases; junction bases not matched to a gene: 5. This chain's CDR3 is CASSLRQGGEKLFF. The CDR3 DNA reads TGTGCCAGCAGCCTTCGACAGGGGGGCGAAAAACTGTTTTTT.

This clonotype was seen repeatedly, ten times or more. The chain combines TRBV20-1 with TRBJ2-2; TRBD1 or TRBD2 may be the D gene (5 bases each). Germline V CDR1 and CDR2: DFQATT, SNEGSKA (reference sequence). This CDR3 has 16 residues. Between the trimmed V and J ends, which lost 1 base and 2 bases, there was a span of 14 bases. CDR3 nucleotide sequence: TGCAGTGCTAGAGGTTCACCGGGACCCAACACCGGGGAGCTGTTTTTT. Amino acid sequence: CSARGSPGPNTGELFF.

This clonotype was detected many times. The V call is TRBV29-1, the J call TRBJ2-1; TRBD1 matches at 8 bases. Germline-derived CDR1 and CDR2 are SQVTM and ANQGSEA. The trim removed 7 bases at V and 7 bases at J, leaving 9 bases unmatched. The CDR3 covers 13 residues. The CDR3 region has the DNA TGCAGCGCAAGGACAGGGCCAGGGAATGAGCAGTTCTTC. It encodes CSARTGPGNEQFF.

The chain joins TRBV6-1 to TRBJ2-7, with 7 bases matching TRBD1. The ends lost 3 bases at V and 2 bases at J; junction bases unmatched: 7. Germline V gene data show CDR1 as MNHNS and CDR2 as SASEGT. This CDR3 region has 15 residues. The CDR3 region has the DNA TGTGCCAGCAGTGATAGAGGGGGCCCTACCTACGAGCAGTACTTC. It yields the protein CASSDRGGPTYEQYF.

This clonotype was found many times. The rearrangement uses TRBV29-1 and TRBJ1-1; D ambiguous. The CDR3 has 11 residues. Between the trimmed V and J ends, which lost 5 bases and 12 bases, there was a span of 16 bases. Germline V gives CDR1 SQVTM, CDR2 ANQGSEA. CDR3 residues: CSVPRPEGTFF. The CDR3 DNA is TGCAGCGTTCCGCGACCCGAAGGTACTTTCTTT.

This chain connects TRBV7-9 to TRBJ2-1, with 7 bases identical to TRBD1. V shed 5 bases and J 4 bases; nucleotides not matched to a gene: 11. CDR1 is SEHNR and CDR2 is FQNEAQ in the germline V gene (reference sequence). The CDR3 is 16 residues long. The CDR3 bases are TGTGCCAGCAGCCCGACCGACAGGGTGCAATACAATGAGCAGTTCTTC. It specifies CASSPTDRVQYNEQFF.

Of note for this clonotype: The conserved phenylalanine or tryptophan is not found at the CDR3 terminus, so this likely reflects a read error. Because the CDR3's place on the DNA is in doubt, the DNA is left out and the CDR3 is given as listed by TCRdb. V usage is TRBV20-1 and J usage is TRBJ2-5; the table calls TRBD1, which could not be checked here. Germline values: CDR1 DFQATT, CDR2 SNEGSKA (reference sequence). The CDR3 contains 15 residues when both ends are counted. This chain's CDR3 is CSALNPLAVQGSLRL.

The chain combines TRBV7-6 with TRBJ2-1; weak D call: TRBD2 (5 bases). CDR3 size: 14 residues. The germline V gene encodes CDR1 SGHVS and CDR2 FNYEAQ. The V end lost 5 bases, the J end lost 4 bases, and 12 bases lay between the germline ends. CDR3 bases: TGTGCCAGCAGCCCCCCCACGGGATACAATGAGCAGTTCTTC. The encoded protein is CASSPPTGYNEQFF.

This clonotype has ten or more counts. The rearrangement links TRBV20-1 to TRBJ2-1; D possibly corresponds to TRBD1 (5 bases). Germline V gene data show CDR1 as DFQATT and CDR2 as SNEGSKA (reference sequence). Trimming left V 5 bases short and J 7 bases short, with 21 bases between. The CDR3 loop spans 15 amino acids. In DNA, the CDR3 is TGCAGTGCTTTCCCAAGTTGGGGCCTTGGAAATGAGCAGTTCTTC. It yields the protein CSAFPSWGLGNEQFF.

This clonotype was recorded at least ten times. This chain links TRBV5-4 with TRBJ2-5, with D perhaps matching TRBD2 (6 bases). The germline CDR1 and CDR2 sequences are SGHNT and YYREEE (reference sequence). Trimming took off 4 bases at V and 5 bases at J, with 15 bases between the two ends. The CDR3 extends over 14 amino acids. The DNA for the CDR3 is TGTGCCAGCAGCATGGGACTGGATTTGGAGACCCAGTACTTC. Residues: CASSMGLDLETQYF.

This chain links TRBV20-1 with TRBJ2-3; possibly TRBD2 for D (6 bases). Trimming took 5 bases from V and 4 from J, leaving 10 bases between them. Germline V lookup: CDR1 DFQATT, CDR2 SNEGSKA (reference sequence). The CDR3 totals 12 residues. This chain's CDR3 is CSAPLASDTQYF. The CDR3, as DNA: TGCAGTGCTCCACTAGCCTCAGATACGCAGTATTTT.

This clonotype was counted between two and nine times. The chain is built from TRBV5-1 and TRBJ2-7; TRBD2 matches 10 bases. CDR3 length: 13 residues. Germline trimming cut 3 bases from V and 3 bases from J; bases unmatched to any gene: 0. The germline V gene has CDR1 SGHRS and CDR2 YFSETQ. CDR3 coding DNA: TGCGCCAGCAGCTCTAGCGGGAGCTACGAGCAGTACTTC. Protein: CASSSSGSYEQYF.